The TCR beta chain described here comes from a study of CD8+ T cells in alopecia areata. Sample treatment: oral pan-JAK inhibitor, 5-10 mg twice daily. RNA was extracted and reverse transcribed into cDNA as the sequencing template. Method: immunoSEQ multiplex PCR; TCRdb's copy keeps in-frame clones and lacks some. The table shows 150,000 or so clones, with about three fifths occurring only once. This receptor was taken from a human donor with alopecia areata. This specimen consisted of CD4+ T cells sorted from blood, obtained at week 4, from a patient treated with tofacitinib.

The CDR3 bases are TGCAGCGCCAGGGACGAGGGAGAAAAACTGTTTTTT. Protein: CSARDEGEKLFF. The chain recombines TRBV29-1 with TRBJ1-4; D perhaps matches TRBD1 (5 bases). CDR3 length equals 12 residues. Trimming took off 7 bases at V and 8 bases at J, with 14 bases between the two ends. Looked up from germline, CDR1 is SQVTM and CDR2 is ANQGSEA.